The rows below give T cell receptor beta chains drawn from one sample of a study of cytomegalovirus exposure and HLA in healthy donors. Clones were read by immunoSEQ multiplex PCR, and TCRdb kept only the in-frame ones, dropping some. The table lists about 100,000 clones, approximately 76% of them singletons. Sequenced input: PBMCs. These receptors came from a woman between 18 and 30 years old in good health and CMV-seropositive. CDR3s include the opening cysteine and the closing phenylalanine or tryptophan. A D gene is named only where the DNA matches it firmly. The size field is filled for only some rows; it gives once, few, many or a size class.

TRBV4-1	TRBJ1-6	-	-	CASSQDRTAIGSPLHF	TGCGCCAGCAGCCAAGACAGGACAGCCATTGGATCACCCCTCCACTTT
TRBV19	TRBJ1-2	-	TRBD1	CASSRSWDRGDYGYTF	TGTGCCAGTAGCCGGAGTTGGGACAGGGGAGACTATGGCTACACCTTC
TRBV2	TRBJ2-6	few	-	CASSAGGANVLTF	TGTGCCAGCAGTGCCGGTGGGGCCAACGTCCTGACTTTC
TRBV10-1	TRBJ2-1	-	TRBD2	CARLAGGVSYNEQFF	TGCGCCAGGCTAGCGGGAGGAGTTTCCTACAATGAGCAGTTCTTC
TRBV6-1	TRBJ1-5	once	-	CASSANRAGQPQHF	TGTGCCAGCAGTGCAAACAGGGCGGGTCAGCCCCAGCATTTT
TRBV9	TRBJ2-1	-	TRBD2	CASSVTLAGVHEQFF	TGTGCCAGCAGCGTAACCCTAGCGGGAGTGCATGAGCAGTTCTTC
TRBV5-1	TRBJ2-1	-	TRBD1	CASSRDRVNEQFF	TGCGCCAGCAGCAGGGACAGGGTCAATGAGCAGTTCTTC
TRBV6-1	TRBJ2-3	-	TRBD1	CASPRDSNTDTQYF	TGTGCCAGCCCCCGGGACAGTAACACAGATACGCAGTATTTT
TRBV4-1	TRBJ1-2	-	TRBD1	CASSQGTGAYGYTF	TGCGCCAGCAGCCAAGGGACAGGGGCCTATGGCTACACCTTC
TRBV29-1	TRBJ2-1	-	-	CSGSSDEQFF	TGCAGCGGGTCTAGCGATGAGCAGTTCTTC
TRBV7-3	TRBJ1-2	-	TRBD1	CASSPRPGGNYGYTF	TGTGCCAGCAGCCCCCGGCCAGGGGGAAACTATGGCTACACCTTC
TRBV19	TRBJ1-5	-	-	CASMLPGISNQPQHF	TGTGCCAGTATGCTACCAGGCATTAGCAATCAGCCCCAGCATTTT
TRBV29-1	TRBJ1-4	-	-	CSVDAGTISEKLFF	TGCAGCGTTGATGCCGGGACAATCTCGGAAAAACTGTTTTTT
TRBV2	TRBJ2-7	-	-	CASSELGSPWPYEQYF	TGTGCCAGCAGTGAATTGGGGAGCCCCTGGCCCTACGAGCAGTACTTC
TRBV4-2	TRBJ2-1	-	-	CASSQPGAYNEQFF	TGTGCCAGCAGCCAACCGGGGGCCTACAATGAGCAGTTCTTC
TRBV6-1	TRBJ1-3	-	-	CASSEGARFSGNTIYF	TGTGCCAGCAGTGAAGGGGCCAGGTTCTCTGGAAACACCATATATTTT
TRBV5-3	TRBJ1-1	-	TRBD1	CARSPPGDSGRGHTEAFF	TGTGCCAGAAGCCCGCCGGGGGATTCGGGCAGGGGGCACACTGAAGCTTTCTTT
TRBV28	TRBJ2-7	-	TRBD1	CASSQPGQGARWTYEQYF	TGTGCCAGCAGTCAACCGGGACAGGGGGCGAGGTGGACCTACGAGCAGTACTTC
TRBV6-1	TRBJ1-5	-	-	CASNSQVSNQPQHF	TGTGCCAGCAACTCTCAGGTTAGCAATCAGCCCCAGCATTTT
TRBV5-1	TRBJ2-7	-	TRBD1	CASSWTGDPGDEQYF	TGCGCCAGCAGCTGGACAGGGGACCCAGGGGACGAGCAGTACTTC
TRBV7-9	TRBJ2-6	once	TRBD2	CASSGGLAPSSGANVLTF	TGTGCCAGCAGCGGGGGACTAGCGCCGAGCTCTGGGGCCAACGTCCTGACTTTC
TRBV19	TRBJ2-7	-	TRBD1	CASSTAGGQPYEQYF	TGTGCCAGTAGTACTGCAGGGGGCCAACCCTACGAGCAGTACTTC
TRBV28	TRBJ2-1	once	TRBD1	CASLSQGAVNNEQFF	TGTGCCAGCCTATCCCAGGGGGCGGTAAACAATGAGCAGTTCTTC
TRBV28	TRBJ2-3	-	TRBD2	CASSLGLAGATDTQYF	TGTGCCAGCAGTCTCGGCTTAGCGGGAGCCACAGATACGCAGTATTTT
TRBV5-1	TRBJ2-1	-	-	CASSLGLTNEQFF	TGCGCCAGCAGCTTAGGACTAACCAATGAGCAGTTCTTC
TRBV2	TRBJ1-1	-	-	CASAGRLTSNTEAFF	TGTGCCAGCGCAGGGCGACTTACATCGAACACTGAAGCTTTCTTT
TRBV9	TRBJ2-1	-	TRBD2	CASSNPGLSYEQFF	TGTGCCAGCAGCAACCCGGGACTAAGCTATGAGCAGTTCTTC
TRBV5-6	TRBJ1-1	-	-	CASSLGPGVGLAEAFF	TGTGCCAGCAGCTTGGGACCCGGGGTGGGTCTTGCTGAAGCTTTCTTT
TRBV7-3	TRBJ2-5	-	-	CASSVHRGETQYF	TGTGCCAGCAGCGTACACCGAGGAGAGACCCAGTACTTC
TRBV6-6	TRBJ2-3	few	-	CASSYVGLGTDTQYF	TGTGCCAGCAGTTACGTGGGACTGGGCACAGATACGCAGTATTTT
TRBV2	TRBJ2-3	-	-	CASRNRVVEEDTQYF	TGTGCCAGCAGGAACAGGGTAGTGGAAGAGGATACGCAGTATTTT
TRBV29-1	TRBJ2-2	-	TRBD2	CSAGLAGTGELFF	TGCAGCGCTGGACTAGCGGGAACCGGGGAGCTGTTTTTT
TRBV19	TRBJ2-5	-	TRBD2	CASSMTGGSGETQYF	TGTGCCAGTAGTATGACCGGCGGGAGTGGAGAGACCCAGTACTTC
TRBV11-2	TRBJ2-3	-	-	CASSFLGADTQYF	TGTGCCAGCAGCTTCCTAGGGGCAGATACGCAGTATTTT
TRBV4-1	TRBJ1-2	once	-	CASSQDPGKPGYHGYTF	TGCGCCAGCAGCCAAGATCCGGGAAAGCCAGGTTATCATGGCTACACCTTC
TRBV6-1	TRBJ1-5	-	TRBD1	CASSEGQGRQPQHF	TGTGCCAGCAGTGAAGGACAGGGCAGGCAGCCCCAGCATTTT
TRBV14	TRBJ2-1	-	TRBD2	CASSPGLVGEQFF	TGTGCCAGCAGCCCCGGACTAGTTGGGGAGCAGTTCTTC
TRBV21-1	TRBJ2-2	-	-	CASMSKEAEFANTGELFF	TGTGCCAGCATGTCCAAGGAAGCGGAATTCGCGAACACCGGGGAGCTGTTTTTT
TRBV28	TRBJ2-5	once	-	CASSFNEAGTQYF	TGTGCCAGCAGTTTTAACGAGGCCGGGACCCAGTACTTC
TRBV6-4	TRBJ2-7	few	-	CASTFYEQYF	TGTGCCAGCACGTTCTACGAGCAGTACTTC
TRBV13	TRBJ2-1	-	TRBD1	CASSLLQGDRFF	TGTGCCAGCAGCTTATTACAGGGGGATCGGTTCTTC
TRBV6-1	TRBJ1-5	once	-	CASIFVDTPFQPQHF	TGTGCCAGCATATTTGTGGACACCCCTTTTCAGCCCCAGCATTTT
TRBV6-5	TRBJ2-3	-	-	CASSYRDGSVPAKYF	TGTGCCAGCAGTTACCGGGATGGTAGCGTGCCGGCGAAGTATTTT
TRBV10-3	TRBJ2-3	-	-	CAISEGNTQYF	TGTGCCATCAGTGAGGGCAATACGCAGTATTTT
TRBV6-5	TRBJ2-1	-	TRBD1	CASSLTGGNEQFF	TGTGCCAGCAGTTTGACAGGGGGCAATGAGCAGTTCTTC
TRBV11-2	TRBJ2-1	-	TRBD2	CASSLGAGESNEQFF	TGTGCCAGCAGCTTAGGGGCGGGAGAATCAAATGAGCAGTTCTTC
TRBV5-4	TRBJ2-2	-	TRBD2	CASSPLAGTNTGELFF	TGTGCCAGCAGCCCATTAGCGGGGACGAACACCGGGGAGCTGTTTTTT
TRBV6-1	TRBJ2-7	-	-	CASSATTRPANEQYF	TGTGCCAGCAGTGCGACGACAAGACCGGCAAACGAGCAGTACTTC
TRBV6-1	TRBJ1-5	few	-	CASSEIIRAQPQHF	TGTGCCAGCAGTGAGATAATCAGGGCTCAGCCCCAGCATTTT
TRBV4-1	TRBJ2-1	-	-	CASSQDYTGRGEQFF	TGCGCCAGCAGCCAAGATTACACCGGCCGAGGTGAGCAGTTCTTC
TRBV18	TRBJ1-3	many	-	CASSPLLPDSGNTIYF	TGTGCCAGCTCACCATTACTACCCGACAGTGGAAACACCATATATTTT
TRBV15	TRBJ2-7	-	TRBD1	CATSREQGQTYEQYF	TGTGCCACCAGCAGAGAGCAGGGACAGACCTACGAGCAGTACTTC
TRBV6-1	TRBJ2-1	-	TRBD2	CASSVASGNNEQFF	TGTGCCAGCAGTGTGGCTAGCGGGAACAATGAGCAGTTCTTC